This T cell receptor (beta chain) was documented in a study of blood T cells in healthy people across ages. General study points: A strong correlation between TCR beta diversity and naive T cell percentage was seen.

This clonotype was observed a few times. Its antigen remains unidentified. A second PCR, run for about 6 to 11 cycles, used a sample-barcoded 5' primer plus a J-beta primer mix. TCRdb processed the 5' RACE reads anew with MiXCR; each CDR3 protein has one entry. The sample lists about 1.6 million distinct CDR3 sequences; 30% to 40% were seen once. Each donor had around 10 milliliters of peripheral blood drawn. Per-sample PBMC isolation yielded at least 6.5 million cells. The sequenced sample was blood. This TCR was recovered from a woman in her twenties or thirties in good health.

The CDR3 here is CASSSSRDNEQFF. For the CDR3, the DNA is TGTGCCAGCAGCTCCTCTAGAGACAATGAGCAGTTCTTC. The chain couples TRBV7-3 to TRBJ2-1; D gene ambiguous. Germline-derived CDR1 and CDR2 are SGHTA and FQGTGA. V was trimmed by 4 bases and J by 5 bases, leaving 9 bases between them. The CDR3 is 13 amino acids.